Below are 14 T cell receptor beta chains sequenced from a single sample in a study of blood T cell repertoires in COVID-19. The repertoire was sequenced with immunoSEQ multiplex PCR; TCRdb's copy has only in-frame clones and lacks some. The sample contains about 480,000 clones, less than 90% of which appear only once. Sequenced sample: PBMCs or T cells enriched from blood (not recorded which). The source of these receptors is a woman in her sixties or seventies who had recovered from COVID-19.

Worth noting for this clone: The identical CDR3 is also encoded by other nucleotide sequences in the sample. The V gene is TRBV6-5, the J gene TRBJ1-1, with 10 nucleotides matching TRBD1. With 0 bases clipped from V and 4 bases from J, the junction kept 2 bases outside the gene matches. CDR3 length: 15 residues. Germline loops: CDR1 MNHEY, CDR2 SVGAGI. The CDR3 coding sequence is TGTGCCAGCAGTTACTCGAGGACAGGGGGCACTGAAGCTTTCTTT. It specifies CASSYSRTGGTEAFF.

This clone was seen a few times. The chain uses TRBV18 and TRBJ1-3, with D uncertain. Germline assignment: CDR1 KGHSH and CDR2 LQKENI. This CDR3 comprises 14 residues. V shed 6 bases and J shed 0 bases, with 9 bases lying between them. The CDR3 loop reads CASSVGSSGNTIYF. For the CDR3, the DNA is TGTGCCAGCTCGGTCGGGAGCTCTGGAAACACCATATATTTT. The entire variable domain, with the rest obtained from reference TRBV18 and TRBJ1-3, is as follows: NAGVMQNPRHLVRRRGQEARLRCSPMKGHSHVYWYRQLPEEGLKFMVYLQKENIIDESGMPKERFSAEFPKEGPSILRIQQVVRGDSAAYFCASSVGSSGNTIYFGEGSWLTVV.

V and J are TRBV4-1 and TRBJ1-5; perhaps TRBD1 as D (5 bases). CDR3 size: 17 residues. The V gene's germline CDR1 is MGHRA and CDR2 YSYEKL. V was clipped by 4 bases and J by 2 bases, with 18 bases between them. This CDR3 reads CASSPQIAGVGNQPQHF. DNA of the CDR3: TGCGCCAGCAGCCCGCAAATCGCGGGGGTCGGCAATCAGCCCCAGCATTTT.

This clone was detected only once. V is TRBV9 and J is TRBJ1-2; D is unclear. This CDR3 is 14 amino acids long. Germline CDR1 is SGDLS and CDR2 is YYNGEE. V dropped 0 bases and J dropped 4 bases, with 10 bases sitting between them. The CDR3 DNA sequence: TGTGCCAGCAGCGTAGGGCAGAACCTCTATGGCTACACCTTC. It codes for CASSVGQNLYGYTF.

CDR3 sequence reads: CASSLAAGANTGELFF. The CDR3 DNA follows: TGCGCCAGCAGCTTGGCGGCGGGGGCGAACACCGGGGAGCTGTTTTTT. The V gene is TRBV5-1, the J gene TRBJ2-2; TRBD2 matches at 7 bases. CDR3 length equals 16 residues. Germline-derived CDR1 and CDR2 are SGHRS and YFSETQ. V shed 0 bases and J 0 bases; nucleotides not matched to a gene: 2.

The chain uses TRBV15 and TRBJ1-1; a possible D gene is TRBD1 (6 bases). V lost 1 base and J lost 5, with 20 bases in between. CDR3 length: 17 amino acids. Germline CDR1 LNHNV, CDR2 YYDKDF (reference sequence). The CDR3, as DNA: TGTGCCACCAGCAGAGTTGAGGGTGAGAAGAGGGGGACTGAAGCTTTCTTT. Its translation is CATSRVEGEKRGTEAFF. The full variable domain, its missing parts supplied by reference TRBV15 and TRBJ1-1, is DAMVIQNPRYQVTQFGKPVTLSCSQTLNHNVMYWYQQKSSQAPKLLFHYYDKDFNNEADTPDNFQSRRPNTSFCFLDIRSPGLGDTAMYLCATSRVEGEKRGTEAFFGQGTRLTVV.

The J gene is TRBJ1-1, the V gene TRBV9; D is possibly TRBD1 (6 bases). The CDR3 contains 15 residues. The V gene's germline CDR1 is SGDLS and CDR2 YYNGEE. The V end was cut by 4 bases, the J end by 0 bases, with 13 bases between. In nucleotides, the CDR3 is TGTGCCAGCAGCCAGGGGCTCCCTATGAACACTGAAGCTTTCTTT. This translates into CASSQGLPMNTEAFF.

The V call is TRBV24-1, the J call TRBJ1-2; possible D gene TRBD1, 6 bases. The CDR3 contains 14 residues. Germline V CDR1 and CDR2: KGHDR, SFDVKD. V dropped 4 bases and J dropped 4 bases, with 12 bases sitting between them. This CDR3 reads CATSEFGQSYGYTF. CDR3 bases: TGTGCCACCAGTGAATTCGGACAGAGCTATGGCTACACCTTC.

V and J are TRBV5-1 and TRBJ2-2; TRBD1 aligns across 10 bases. The germline CDR1 and CDR2 sequences are SGHRS and YFSETQ. The CDR3 loop spans 15 amino acids. The V and J ends lost 7 bases and 4 bases, in that order; junction bases with no gene match: 7. The DNA for the CDR3 is TGCGCCAGCTCCCGGGACAGGGGATCCACCGGGGAGCTGTTTTTT. This translates into CASSRDRGSTGELFF.

CDR3 sequence: CASSPPNYGYTF. The CDR3 DNA is TGTGCCAGCTCACCTCCAAACTATGGCTACACCTTC. The chain has TRBV18 and TRBJ1-2; D call uncertain. CDR3 length: 12 amino acids. Germline assignment: CDR1 KGHSH and CDR2 LQKENI. Trimming cost V 3 bases and J 2 bases, with 4 bases left between them.

The chain couples TRBV3-1 (or the pseudogene TRBV3-2) to TRBJ1-4, with 7 bases identical to TRBD1. The germline CDR1 and CDR2 sequences are LGHDT and YNNKEL (reference sequence). The CDR3 is made up of 16 amino acids. J gave up 6 bases and V 2 bases, and 9 bases lay outside the gene matches. CDR3 in DNA: TGTGCCAGCAGCCAACTAACAGGGGTAGGTGATGAAAAACTGTTTTTT. It translates to CASSQLTGVGDEKLFF.

The chain links TRBV7-6 to TRBJ2-5; TRBD2 might be the D (7 bases). The germline V gene has CDR1 SGHVS and CDR2 FNYEAQ. Trimming pared 1 base from V and 5 bases from J, leaving 11 bases between. The CDR3 is 14 residues long. DNA for the CDR3: TGTGCCAGCAGCTTAGAGGGGGGGGCTGAGACCCAGTACTTC. It specifies CASSLEGGAETQYF.

The chain recombines TRBV18 with TRBJ1-6; D is undetermined. This CDR3 is built from 15 residues. Germline-derived CDR1 and CDR2 are KGHSH and LQKENI. V shed 5 bases and J shed 7 bases, with 15 bases lying between them. Here the CDR3 DNA reads TGTGCCAGCTCATCACAGACGGGAGGCAATTCACCCCTCCACTTT. As protein: CASSSQTGGNSPLHF.

The chain joins TRBV5-6 to TRBJ1-3, with D tentatively TRBD1 (5 bases). CDR1 SGHDT and CDR2 YYEEEE come from the germline V gene. The CDR3 totals 14 residues. V lost 4 bases to trimming and J lost 0 bases, with 8 bases between them. The CDR3 DNA follows: TGTGCCAGCAGCGGGACTATCTCTGGAAACACCATATATTTT. Its translation: CASSGTISGNTIYF.